The entry that follows covers one T cell receptor beta chain sequence. Its antigen is undetermined. Cells were stimulated nonspecifically with anti-CD3/anti-CD28 magnetic beads. CD4+ T cells upregulating both CD40 ligand and CD69 were sorted as responding cells. This sample is drawn from a study of persistence of HIV-infected CD4 T cells. V lost 1 base and J 4 bases, leaving 11 bases between the germline ends. Germline CDR1 MNHEY, CDR2 SMNVEV (reference sequence). The CDR3 runs to 14 residues. Sequencing used immunoSEQ version 4 in survey mode. Produced via immunoSEQ multiplex PCR; TCRdb's table is partial and in-frame only. The sample consists of 45,000 or so clones, around 90% of them appearing once.

The sequenced sample was CD4+ T cells sorted from PBMCs after approximately 20-hour stimulation, obtained from a patient who received antiretroviral therapy. The clonotype originates from an adult woman with HIV who was CMV-seropositive. This chain joins TRBV27 and TRBJ2-7; D call uncertain. The CDR3 loop reads CASSLWGRAYEQYF. The DNA of the CDR3 is TGTGCCAGCAGTTTATGGGGTAGGGCTTACGAGCAGTACTTC.